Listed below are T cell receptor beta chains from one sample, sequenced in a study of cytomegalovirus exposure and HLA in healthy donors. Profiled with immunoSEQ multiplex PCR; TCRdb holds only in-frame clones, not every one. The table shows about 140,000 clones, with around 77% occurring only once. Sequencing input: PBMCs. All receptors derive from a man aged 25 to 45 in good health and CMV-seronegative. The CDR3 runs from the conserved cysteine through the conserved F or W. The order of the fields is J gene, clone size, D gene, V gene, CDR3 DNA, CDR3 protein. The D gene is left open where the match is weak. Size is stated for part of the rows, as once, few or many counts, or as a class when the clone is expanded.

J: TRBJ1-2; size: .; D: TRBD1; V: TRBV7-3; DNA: TGTGCCAGCAGCCCAACGGGACAGGGTAGCTATGGCTACCCCTTC; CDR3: CASSPTGQGSYGYPF
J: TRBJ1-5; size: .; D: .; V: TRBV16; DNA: TGTGCCAGCAGCCATATGACAGGTAACCATCAGCCCCAGCATTTT; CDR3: CASSHMTGNHQPQHF
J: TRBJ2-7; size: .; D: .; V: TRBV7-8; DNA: TGTGCCAGCAGCTTATATGTGGGAGCCTCCTCCTACGAGCAGTACTTC; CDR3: CASSLYVGASSYEQYF
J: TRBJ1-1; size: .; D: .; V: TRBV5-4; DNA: TGTGCCAGCAGAGACGGGTTGAACACTGAAGCTTTCTTT; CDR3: CASRDGLNTEAFF
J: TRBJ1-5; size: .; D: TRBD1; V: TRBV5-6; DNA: TGTGCCAGCAGCCGGGGACAGAGCAATCAGCCCCAGCATTTT; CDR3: CASSRGQSNQPQHF
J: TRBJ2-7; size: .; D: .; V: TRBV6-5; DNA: TGTGCCAGCAGTTACTCGATAGTGGGGGCTTACGAGCAGTACTTC; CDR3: CASSYSIVGAYEQYF
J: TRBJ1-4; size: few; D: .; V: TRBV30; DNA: TGTGCCTGGACTCCGGACAGCTTTAATGAAAAACTGTTTTTT; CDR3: CAWTPDSFNEKLFF
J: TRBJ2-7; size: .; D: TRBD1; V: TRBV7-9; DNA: TGTGCCAGCAGCATGGGACAGGGATTCGGCGAGCAGTACTTC; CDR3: CASSMGQGFGEQYF
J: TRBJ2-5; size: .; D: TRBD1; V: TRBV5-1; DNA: TGCGCCAGCAGCTTGGATTGGACAGGGGGGGGGACCCAGTACTTC; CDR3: CASSLDWTGGGTQYF
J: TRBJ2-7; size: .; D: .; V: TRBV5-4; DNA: TGTGCCAGCAGCTTGGCCGCAGTTCAGGGTTTATCATTC; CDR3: CASSLAAVQGLSF
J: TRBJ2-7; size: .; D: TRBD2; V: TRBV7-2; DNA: TGTGCCAGCAGCTTGAAAGGGACTAGCCGGATCTCCTACGAGCAGTACTTC; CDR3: CASSLKGTSRISYEQYF
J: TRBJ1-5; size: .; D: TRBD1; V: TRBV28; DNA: TGTGCCAGCAGTTCCAGTCGGGACAGGGTAGATCAGCCCCAGCATTTT; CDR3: CASSSSRDRVDQPQHF
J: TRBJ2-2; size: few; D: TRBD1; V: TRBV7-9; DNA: TGTGCCAGCAGCGGCTTCGGGACAGGGGACACCGGGGAGCTGTTTTTT; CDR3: CASSGFGTGDTGELFF
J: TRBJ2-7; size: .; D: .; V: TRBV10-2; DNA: TGCGCCAGCAGGGTTCGGGGTTCCTACGAGCAGTACTTC; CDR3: CASRVRGSYEQYF